The 10 T cell receptor beta chains below all came from one sample that was sequenced in a study of T cell repertoires in cytomegalovirus infection. TCRdb recomputed calls from the reads with MiXCR, one row per CDR3 protein. Among 200,000 or so distinct CDR3 sequences listed, approximately 28% were seen once. Sequenced sample: PBMCs. The receptors were gathered from a human donor in good health (CMV status not recorded). Some clones in this sample may be carry-over from other donors' samples.

This chain links TRBV19 with TRBJ2-5; weak D call: TRBD1 (5 bases). Germline loops: CDR1 LNHDA, CDR2 SQIVND (reference sequence). The CDR3 contains 14 residues. With 6 bases removed from V and 2 bases from J, the gap between germline ends came to 13 bases. CDR3 residues: CASRGALGQETQYF. The CDR3 DNA is TGTGCCAGTAGAGGGGCCCTAGGGCAAGAGACCCAGTACTTC. Full variable domain (remainder filled in from reference TRBV19 and TRBJ2-5): DGGITQSPKYLFRKEGQNVTLSCEQNLNHDAMYWYRQDPGQGLRLIYYSQIVNDFQKGDIAEGYSVSREKKESFPLTVTSAQKNPTAFYLCASRGALGQETQYFGPGTRLLVL.

This clonotype came up a few times. V gene TRBV29-1 combines with J gene TRBJ1-1; 8 bases agree with TRBD1. This CDR3 is built from 13 residues. CDR1 SQVTM and CDR2 ANQGSEA come from the germline V gene. V lost 5 bases to trimming and J lost 1 base; unmatched junction nucleotides: 3. The CDR3: CSVLGQGNTEAFF. CDR3 nucleotides: TGCAGCGTTCTAGGACAGGGGAACACTGAAGCTTTCTTT.

V and J are TRBV7-9 and TRBJ1-1; 8 nucleotides match TRBD1. Germline loops: CDR1 SEHNR, CDR2 FQNEAQ (reference sequence). The CDR3 is 13 amino acids. Trimming cost V 2 bases and J 8 bases; bases outside gene matches: 4. CDR3 nucleotide sequence: TGTGCCAGCAGCTTATTCCAGGGGGCCGAAGCTTTCTTT. Translated, it gives CASSLFQGAEAFF.

The chain recombines TRBV2 with TRBJ2-7; 7 bases are a match to TRBD2. Trimming took 2 bases from V and 5 from J; bases not matched to a gene: 6. Germline lookup yields CDR1 SNHLY and CDR2 FYNNEI. The CDR3 loop spans 14 amino acids. CDR3 in DNA: TGTGCCAGCAGTGAATACCGGACTAGTAACGAGCAGTACTTC. Encoded protein: CASSEYRTSNEQYF.

In DNA form, the CDR3 reads TGTGCCACCAGCAGAGCCCGGGAGGACCAAGAGACCCAGTACTTC. Translating gives CATSRAREDQETQYF. The chain joins TRBV15 to TRBJ2-5; 7 bases map to TRBD2. CDR1 and CDR2 from the germline V gene are LNHNV and YYDKDF (reference sequence). V shed 1 base and J 0 bases; nucleotides not matched to a gene: 2. There are 15 residues in the CDR3.

The chain combines TRBV7-3 with TRBJ2-2, with 8 bases lining up with TRBD1. Trimming took 5 bases from V and 8 from J; bases not matched to a gene: 10. The length of the CDR3 is 15 residues. Germline values: CDR1 SGHTA, CDR2 FQGTGA. Written as DNA, the CDR3 is TGTGCCAGCAGCCCTAGGACAGGGAAGAGAGGGGAGCTGTTTTTT. This encodes CASSPRTGKRGELFF.

This clonotype was counted ten times or more. V usage is TRBV7-2 and J usage is TRBJ2-7; D might be TRBD2 (6 bases). In germline, CDR1 is SGHTA, CDR2 FQGNSA. V lost 5 bases and J lost 7, with 24 bases in between. The CDR3 consists of 16 residues. The CDR3 region has the DNA TGTGCCAGCAGCCTATACGCGGGGACTCCTCTACGGGAGCAGTACTTC. Protein sequence: CASSLYAGTPLREQYF.

This clonotype was counted only a few times. The genes are TRBV7-9 and TRBJ1-6; tentatively, D is TRBD1 (5 bases). The length of the CDR3 is 13 residues. Germline loops: CDR1 SEHNR, CDR2 FQNEAQ (reference sequence). V lost 2 bases and J 8 bases, leaving 7 bases between the germline ends. CDR3 protein: CASSLSRDSPLHF. As DNA, the CDR3 is TGTGCCAGCAGCTTATCCAGGGATTCACCCCTCCACTTT.

This clonotype appeared a single time. The rearrangement links TRBV4-3 to TRBJ2-5, with D possibly being TRBD2 (6 bases). Germline CDR1 and CDR2: LGHNA and YSLEER. The CDR3 has 15 amino acids. V was clipped by 5 bases and J by 4 bases, with 17 bases between them. CDR3 DNA: TGCGCCAGCAGCAAATCGGGAGAACCACGAGAGACCCAGTACTTC. Protein product: CASSKSGEPRETQYF.

This clonotype appeared a few times. This chain connects TRBV7-2 to TRBJ2-3, with D unclear. V lost 5 bases and J lost 0, with 12 bases in between. Germline V lookup: CDR1 SGHTA, CDR2 FQGNSA. This CDR3 contains 15 residues. In DNA, the CDR3 is TGTGCCAGCAGCCGAGACGGACGGAGCACAGATACGCAGTATTTT. Encoded protein: CASSRDGRSTDTQYF.